This T cell receptor (beta chain) was captured in a study of OX40 agonist ivuxolimab in advanced cancers. About the research overall: Those enrolled were roughly 80% male, with a mean age of around 60 years and ages from about 20 to 85.

This clone appeared a few times. Using immunoSEQ multiplex PCR, the repertoire was profiled, and TCRdb retains in-frame clones only, with some absent. The table lists about 65,000 clones, roughly 84% of them singletons. Germline values: CDR1 MNHEY, CDR2 SVGAGI. Trimming removed 0 bases at V and 8 bases at J, with 11 bases between. The CDR3 has 15 amino acids. The material was CD4+ or CD8+ T cells sorted from blood, obtained in a trial of the OX40 agonist ivuxolimab. The sequence was collected from an adult with an advanced solid tumor such as melanoma, head and neck, liver or kidney cancer. The rearrangement joins TRBV6-5 to TRBJ1-6; D is ambiguous. The CDR3 loop reads CASSYSRTGDSPLHF. Written as DNA, the CDR3 is TGTGCCAGCAGTTACTCCCGGACTGGGGATTCACCCCTCCACTTT.